Listed below are T cell receptor beta chains from one sample, sequenced in a study of blood T cell repertoires in COVID-19. Data came from immunoSEQ multiplex PCR; TCRdb stores just in-frame clones and leaves some out. The sample contains 150,000 to 200,000 clones, over 75% of which appear only once. Sequencing input: peripheral blood. These receptor sequences come from a man aged 55 to 69 who had recovered from COVID-19. Each CDR3 is given with its conserved first and last residue. Each record gives: V gene, clone size, D gene, J gene, CDR3 protein, CDR3 DNA. The D gene is left open where the match is weak. Not every row has a clone size; where given, it reads once, few, many or a size class.

TRBV6-2/TRBV6-3	-	TRBD2	TRBJ2-7	CASSYSRGLGEGWYF	TGTGCCAGCAGTTACTCGAGGGGACTAGGGGAAGGTTGGTACTTC
TRBV5-1	-	-	TRBJ2-2	CASSAALAPGELFF	TGCGCCAGCAGCGCGGCCCTAGCTCCCGGGGAGCTGTTTTTT
TRBV5-1	-	-	TRBJ1-3	CASSLDFNSGNTIYF	TGCGCCAGCAGCTTGGATTTTAACTCTGGAAACACCATATATTTT
TRBV28	once	TRBD1	TRBJ1-1	CASSFGTGLDTEAFF	TGTGCCAGCAGTTTTGGGACAGGGTTGGACACTGAAGCTTTCTTT
TRBV6-5	-	-	TRBJ2-5	CASRRTGKQQETQYF	TGTGCCAGCAGAAGAACAGGGAAACAGCAAGAGACCCAGTACTTC
TRBV5-1	-	-	TRBJ1-1	CASSLNPLGRMNTEAFF	TGCGCCAGCAGCTTGAACCCGCTTGGCAGGATGAACACTGAAGCTTTCTTT
TRBV6-5	-	-	TRBJ1-6	CASSYQGTNSPLHF	TGTGCCAGCAGTTATCAGGGGACGAATTCACCCCTCCACTTT
TRBV19	-	-	TRBJ1-5	CASSMSQTDHQPQHF	TGTGCCAGTAGTATGTCCCAGACAGACCATCAGCCCCAGCATTTT
TRBV10-3	-	TRBD2	TRBJ2-3	CAISPGLAGGLTDTQYF	TGTGCCATCAGCCCGGGACTAGCGGGGGGCCTAACAGATACGCAGTATTTT
TRBV7-2	-	-	TRBJ2-3	CASSAGEASTDTQYF	TGTGCCAGCAGCGCCGGGGAAGCTAGCACAGATACGCAGTATTTT
TRBV6-1	-	TRBD1	TRBJ1-5	CASSEASGTGDQPQHF	TGTGCCAGCAGTGAAGCGAGTGGGACAGGGGATCAGCCCCAGCATTTT
TRBV3-1/TRBV3-2	-	TRBD2	TRBJ2-1	CASSQDGTLAGGYNEQFF	TGTGCCAGCAGCCAAGATGGGACCTTAGCGGGGGGGTACAATGAGCAGTTCTTC
TRBV4-1	few	-	TRBJ1-5	CASSQAEQINQPQHF	TGCGCCAGCAGCCAAGCGGAACAGATTAATCAGCCCCAGCATTTT
TRBV9	-	TRBD1	TRBJ1-1	CASSAGQGGNTEAFF	TGTGCCAGCAGCGCCGGACAGGGAGGGAACACTGAAGCTTTCTTT
TRBV5-4	once	TRBD1	TRBJ2-5	CASSLAKGAGETQYF	TGTGCCAGCAGCTTGGCCAAGGGGGCGGGAGAGACCCAGTACTTC
TRBV28	-	-	TRBJ2-7	CASSLLSYEQYF	TGTGCCAGCAGTTTATTGTCTTACGAGCAGTACTTC
TRBV11-2	-	-	TRBJ2-7	CASSPWATRYEQYF	TGTGCCAGCAGCCCCTGGGCAACCCGCTACGAGCAGTACTTC
TRBV5-5	-	-	TRBJ2-7	CASSWNPATFSYEQYF	TGTGCCAGCAGCTGGAACCCGGCGACTTTTTCCTACGAGCAGTACTTC
TRBV7-9	few	-	TRBJ1-1	CASSLGWLGPAGNTEAFF	TGTGCCAGCAGCTTAGGGTGGTTAGGGCCCGCGGGGAACACTGAAGCTTTCTTT
TRBV19	-	-	TRBJ2-3	CASSIAPYGGATDTQYF	TGTGCCAGTAGTATAGCCCCTTATGGGGGGGCCACAGATACGCAGTATTTT
TRBV27	once	TRBD1	TRBJ1-4	CASYDRVREKLFF	TGTGCCAGCTACGACAGGGTTCGTGAAAAACTGTTTTTT
TRBV12-3/TRBV12-4	-	TRBD1	TRBJ2-1	CASDDRDYNEQFF	TGTGCCAGCGACGACAGGGACTACAATGAGCAGTTCTTC
TRBV9	-	-	TRBJ1-1	CASSGTDLTEAFF	TGTGCCAGCAGCGGGACAGACCTTACAGAAGCTTTCTTT
TRBV12-3/TRBV12-4	-	-	TRBJ2-3	CASSPLENTQYF	TGTGCCAGCAGTCCACTAGAAAATACGCAGTATTTT
TRBV4-1	-	TRBD1	TRBJ1-2	CASSQTGQDYGYTF	TGCGCCAGCAGCCAAACTGGACAGGACTATGGCTACACCTTC
TRBV13	-	TRBD1	TRBJ2-5	CASSSAVQGEQETQYF	TGTGCCAGCAGCTCAGCAGTACAGGGGGAACAAGAGACCCAGTACTTC
TRBV30	-	TRBD1	TRBJ2-2	CAWTPTGQGGTGELFF	TGTGCCTGGACCCCTACGGGACAGGGAGGCACCGGGGAGCTGTTTTTT
TRBV9	-	TRBD2	TRBJ2-3	CASSVARLAGTDTQYF	TGTGCCAGCAGCGTAGCTCGACTAGCGGGCACAGATACGCAGTATTTT
TRBV5-5	-	-	TRBJ1-1	CASSFPGNTEAFF	TGTGCCAGCAGCTTCCCCGGTAACACTGAAGCTTTCTTT
TRBV4-2	-	TRBD2	TRBJ2-7	CASSQAPSGNSYEQYF	TGTGCCAGCAGCCAAGCTCCTAGCGGGAACTCCTACGAGCAGTACTTC
TRBV15	-	-	TRBJ2-5	CATSRLVRETQYF	TGTGCCACCAGCAGATTAGTAAGAGAGACCCAGTACTTC
TRBV24-1	-	-	TRBJ2-1	CATSDPDLGLYNEQFF	TGTGCCACCAGTGACCCAGATCTGGGGCTCTACAATGAGCAGTTCTTC
TRBV6-4	-	-	TRBJ1-2	CASSLALGANYGYTF	TGTGCCAGCAGCCTTGCGCTTGGAGCTAACTATGGCTACACCTTC
TRBV30	-	TRBD1	TRBJ2-5	CAWGPGQGEETQYF	TGTGCCTGGGGCCCCGGACAGGGGGAAGAGACCCAGTACTTC
TRBV7-2	-	-	TRBJ1-1	CASSPQSGGTEAFF	TGTGCCAGCAGCCCACAATCCGGGGGCACTGAAGCTTTCTTT
TRBV5-1	-	-	TRBJ1-5	CASSLDYGGNQPQHF	TGCGCCAGCAGCTTGGACTACGGGGGCAATCAGCCCCAGCATTTT
TRBV5-1	-	TRBD1	TRBJ1-1	CASSQRQGANTEAFF	TGCGCCAGCAGCCAAAGGCAGGGGGCGAACACTGAAGCTTTCTTT
TRBV4-2	-	TRBD2	TRBJ2-2	CASSQDHRRGSGELFF	TGTGCCAGCAGCCAAGATCATCGGCGGGGGAGCGGGGAGCTGTTTTTT
TRBV19	-	-	TRBJ1-3	CASKILSSGNTIYF	TGTGCCTCCAAAATCCTAAGCTCTGGAAACACCATATATTTT
TRBV7-2	-	-	TRBJ1-2	CASSSQGINGYTF	TGTGCCAGCTCCTCACAGGGAATTAATGGCTACACCTTC
TRBV19	once	-	TRBJ2-6	CASSTYQVSGANVLTF	TGTGCCAGTAGTACCTACCAGGTCTCTGGGGCCAACGTCCTGACTTTC
TRBV4-1	few	-	TRBJ2-5	CASSRRSNPIETQYF	TGCGCCAGCAGCCGCAGATCGAACCCGATCGAGACCCAGTACTTC
TRBV7-2	-	TRBD1	TRBJ1-5	CASSLAGTGEGEEHF	TGTGCCAGCAGCTTAGCAGGGACAGGTGAAGGAGAGGAACATTTT
TRBV19	-	-	TRBJ1-5	CASIGQFDQPQHF	TGTGCCAGTATTGGACAATTCGATCAGCCCCAGCATTTT
TRBV5-1	-	TRBD2	TRBJ2-3	CASSLEGGGAGDTQYF	TGCGCCAGCAGCTTGGAGGGCGGGGGGGCCGGAGATACGCAGTATTTT
TRBV15	-	TRBD2	TRBJ2-7	CATSPEGTKRGPYEQYF	TGTGCCACCAGCCCCGAAGGTACCAAGCGGGGACCCTACGAGCAGTACTTC